Sequencing of this TCR beta chain was carried out in a study of blood T cell repertoires in COVID-19. Background on the study: COVID-19 samples, acute and convalescent, were from the United States, Italy and Spain. PBMCs, B-cell-depleted T cells, or T cells were the source of the cDNA or gDNA that made up the material.

Original handling: Amplification of reference gene primers provided the estimated nucleated cell counts. Sequencing was performed with immunoSEQ multiplex PCR; in TCRdb, only in-frame clones are kept and a portion is missing. The V and J calls and clone size are taken from that table; D and trimming were inferred from the DNA. The table has about 59,000 clones, around 90% seen once; the top ten hold about 16%. The sequence was obtained from a man older than 75 with acute or convalescent COVID-19. The sequencing sample was made of peripheral blood.

The CDR3 nucleotides are TGTGCCAGCAGTTCGGCAGGGGCGAACACCGGGGAGCTGTTTTTT. Translated: CASSSAGANTGELFF. J is TRBJ2-2 and V is TRBV28; D is perhaps TRBD1 (6 bases). V lost 4 bases and J lost 0, with 9 bases in between. The V gene's germline CDR1 is MDHEN and CDR2 SYDVKM. There are 15 residues in the CDR3.